This section outlines one T cell receptor (beta chain) sequence together with its context. This entry is derived from a study of T cells after somatic rescue of genetic block. Some clones are missing from TCRdb's copy, which holds only in-frame ones; the method was immunoSEQ multiplex PCR. Here the sample spans under 150,000 clones, 75% to 95% being singletons. CDR1 is SGHTA, CDR2 FQGNSA, per germline. V was trimmed by 3 bases and J by 4 bases, leaving 19 bases between them. The CDR3 is 17 residues long. The chain is built from TRBV7-2 and TRBJ1-5; D not resolved. This sequence was found in a woman aged 18-29 years. The sequencing sample was made of peripheral blood mononuclear cells (PBMCs). DNA of the CDR3: TGTGCCAGCAGCTTTGGAGCAGTGGGATCCCTGAATCAGCCCCAGCATTTT. It specifies CASSFGAVGSLNQPQHF.